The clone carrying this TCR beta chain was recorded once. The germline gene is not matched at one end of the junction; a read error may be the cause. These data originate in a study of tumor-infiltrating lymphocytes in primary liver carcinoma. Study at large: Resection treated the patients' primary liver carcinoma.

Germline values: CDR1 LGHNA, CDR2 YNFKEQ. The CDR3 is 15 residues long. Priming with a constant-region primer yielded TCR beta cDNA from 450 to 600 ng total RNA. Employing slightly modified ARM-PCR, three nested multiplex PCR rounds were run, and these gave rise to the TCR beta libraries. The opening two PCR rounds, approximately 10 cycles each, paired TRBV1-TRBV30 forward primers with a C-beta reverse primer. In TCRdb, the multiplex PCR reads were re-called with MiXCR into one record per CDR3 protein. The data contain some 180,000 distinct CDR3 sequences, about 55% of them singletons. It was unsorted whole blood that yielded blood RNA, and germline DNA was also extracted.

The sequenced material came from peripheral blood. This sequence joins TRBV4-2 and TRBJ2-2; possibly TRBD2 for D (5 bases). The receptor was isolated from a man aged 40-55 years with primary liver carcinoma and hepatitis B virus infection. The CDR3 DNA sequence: TGTGCCAGCAGCCAGTCGGCCACGAACACCTGGGAGTTGTTTTTT. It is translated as CASSQSATNTWELFF.